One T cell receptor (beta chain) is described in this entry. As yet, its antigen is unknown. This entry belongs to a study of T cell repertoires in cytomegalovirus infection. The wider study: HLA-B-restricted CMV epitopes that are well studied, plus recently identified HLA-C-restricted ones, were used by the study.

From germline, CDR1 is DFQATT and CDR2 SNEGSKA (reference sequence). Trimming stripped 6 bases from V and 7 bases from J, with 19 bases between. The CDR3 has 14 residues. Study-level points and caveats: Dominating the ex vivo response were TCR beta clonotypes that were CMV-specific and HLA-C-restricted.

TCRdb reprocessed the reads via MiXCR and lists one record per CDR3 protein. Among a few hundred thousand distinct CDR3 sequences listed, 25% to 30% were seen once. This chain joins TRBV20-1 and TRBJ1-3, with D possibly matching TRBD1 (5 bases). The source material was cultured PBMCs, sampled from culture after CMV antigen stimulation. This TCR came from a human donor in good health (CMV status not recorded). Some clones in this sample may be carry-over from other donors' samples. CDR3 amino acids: CSALDTRGFNTIYF. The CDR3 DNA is TGCAGTGCCTTGGACACCCGGGGGTTTAACACCATATATTTT.